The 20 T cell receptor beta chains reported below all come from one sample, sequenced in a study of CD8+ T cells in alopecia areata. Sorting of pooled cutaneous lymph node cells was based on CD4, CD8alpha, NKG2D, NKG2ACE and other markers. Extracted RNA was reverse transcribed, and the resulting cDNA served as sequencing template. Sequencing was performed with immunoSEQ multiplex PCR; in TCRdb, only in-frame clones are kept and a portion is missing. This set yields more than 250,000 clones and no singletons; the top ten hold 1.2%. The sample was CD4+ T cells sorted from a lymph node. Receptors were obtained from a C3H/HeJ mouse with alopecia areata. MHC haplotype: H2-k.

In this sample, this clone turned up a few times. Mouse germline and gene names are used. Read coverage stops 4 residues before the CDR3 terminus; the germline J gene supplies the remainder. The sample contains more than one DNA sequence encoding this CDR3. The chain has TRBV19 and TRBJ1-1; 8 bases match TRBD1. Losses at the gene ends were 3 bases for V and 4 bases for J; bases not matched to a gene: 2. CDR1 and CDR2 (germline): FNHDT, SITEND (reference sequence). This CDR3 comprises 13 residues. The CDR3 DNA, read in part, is TGTGCCAGCAGTAGAACAGGGGGCACA. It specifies CASSRTGGT. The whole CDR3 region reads CASSRTGGTEVFF.

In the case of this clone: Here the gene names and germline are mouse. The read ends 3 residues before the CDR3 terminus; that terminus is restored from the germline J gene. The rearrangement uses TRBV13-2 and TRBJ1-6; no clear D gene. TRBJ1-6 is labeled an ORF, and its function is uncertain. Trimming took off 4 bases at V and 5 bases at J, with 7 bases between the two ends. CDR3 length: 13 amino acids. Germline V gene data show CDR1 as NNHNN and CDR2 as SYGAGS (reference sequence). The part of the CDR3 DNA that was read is TGTGCCAGCGGTCCGACAAATAATTCGCCC. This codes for CASGPTNNSP. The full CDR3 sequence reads CASGPTNNSPLYF.

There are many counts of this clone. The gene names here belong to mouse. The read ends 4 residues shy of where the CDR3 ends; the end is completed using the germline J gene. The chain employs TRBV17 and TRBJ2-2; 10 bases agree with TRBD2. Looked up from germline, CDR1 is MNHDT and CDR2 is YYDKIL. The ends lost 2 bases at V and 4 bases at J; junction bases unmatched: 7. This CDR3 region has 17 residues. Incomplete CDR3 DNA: TGTGCTAGCAGTAGATCGGCTGGGGGGGCAGGCACCGGG. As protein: CASSRSAGGAGTG. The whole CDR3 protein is CASSRSAGGAGTGQLYF.

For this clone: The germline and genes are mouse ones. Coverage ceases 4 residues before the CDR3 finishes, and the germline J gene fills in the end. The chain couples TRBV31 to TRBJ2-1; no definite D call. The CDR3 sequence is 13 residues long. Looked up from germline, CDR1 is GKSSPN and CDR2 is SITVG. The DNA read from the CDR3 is TGTGCCTGGAGTCTCCTGGATGGGGCT. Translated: CAWSLLDGA. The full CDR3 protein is CAWSLLDGAEQFF.

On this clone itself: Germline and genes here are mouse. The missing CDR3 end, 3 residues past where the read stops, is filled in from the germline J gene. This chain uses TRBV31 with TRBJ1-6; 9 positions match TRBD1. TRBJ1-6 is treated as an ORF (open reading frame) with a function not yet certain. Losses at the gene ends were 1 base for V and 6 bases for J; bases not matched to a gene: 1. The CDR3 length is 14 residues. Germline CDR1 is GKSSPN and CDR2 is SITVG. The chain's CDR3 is CAWSRQGVNSPLYF. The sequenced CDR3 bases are TGTGCCTGGAGTCGACAGGGGGTTAATTCGCCC.

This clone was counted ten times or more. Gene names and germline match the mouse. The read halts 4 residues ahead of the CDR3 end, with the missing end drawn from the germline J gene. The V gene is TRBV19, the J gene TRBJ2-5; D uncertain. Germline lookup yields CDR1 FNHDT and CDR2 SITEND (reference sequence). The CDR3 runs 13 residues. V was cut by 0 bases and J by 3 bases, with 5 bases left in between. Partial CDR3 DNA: TGTGCCAGCAGTATAGCCCAGCAAGAC. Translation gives CASSIAQQD. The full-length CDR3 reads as CASSIAQQDTQYF.

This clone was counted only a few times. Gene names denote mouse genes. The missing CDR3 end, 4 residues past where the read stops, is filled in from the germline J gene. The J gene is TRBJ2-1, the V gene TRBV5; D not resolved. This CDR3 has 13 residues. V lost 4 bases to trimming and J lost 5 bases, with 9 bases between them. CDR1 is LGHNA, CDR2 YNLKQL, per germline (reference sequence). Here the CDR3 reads CASSPPSDAEQFF. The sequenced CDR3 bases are TGTGCCAGCAGCCCCCCCTCAGATGCT.

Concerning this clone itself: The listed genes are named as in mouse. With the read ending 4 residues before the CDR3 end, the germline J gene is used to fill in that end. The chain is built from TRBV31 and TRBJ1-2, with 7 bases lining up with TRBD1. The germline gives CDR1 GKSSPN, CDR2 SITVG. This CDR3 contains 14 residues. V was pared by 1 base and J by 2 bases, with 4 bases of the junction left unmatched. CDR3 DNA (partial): TGTGCCTGGAGTCGTCCGGGACAGAACTCC. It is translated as CAWSRPGQNS. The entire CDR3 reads CAWSRPGQNSDYTF.

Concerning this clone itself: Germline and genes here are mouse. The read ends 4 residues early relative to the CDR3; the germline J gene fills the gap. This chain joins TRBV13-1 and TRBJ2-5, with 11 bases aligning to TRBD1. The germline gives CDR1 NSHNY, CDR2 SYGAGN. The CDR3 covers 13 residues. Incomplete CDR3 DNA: TGTGCCAGCAGGGACAGGGGGCACGAC. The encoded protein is CASRDRGHD. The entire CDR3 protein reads CASRDRGHDTQYF.

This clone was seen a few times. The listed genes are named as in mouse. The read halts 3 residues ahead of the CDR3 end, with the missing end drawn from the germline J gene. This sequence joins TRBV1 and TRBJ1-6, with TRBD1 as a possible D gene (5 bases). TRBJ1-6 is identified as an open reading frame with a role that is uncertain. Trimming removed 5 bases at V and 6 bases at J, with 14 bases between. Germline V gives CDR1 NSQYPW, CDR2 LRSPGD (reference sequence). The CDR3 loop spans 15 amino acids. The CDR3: CTCSRGGEVNSPLYF. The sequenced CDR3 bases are TGCACCTGCAGTCGGGGAGGGGAGGTTAATTCGCCC.

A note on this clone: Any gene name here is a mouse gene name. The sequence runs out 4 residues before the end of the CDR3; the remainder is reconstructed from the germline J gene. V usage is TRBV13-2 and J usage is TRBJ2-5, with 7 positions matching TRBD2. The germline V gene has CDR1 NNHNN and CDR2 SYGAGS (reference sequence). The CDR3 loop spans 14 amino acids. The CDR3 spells CASGDAGGTDTQYF. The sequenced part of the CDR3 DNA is TGTGCCAGCGGTGATGCTGGGGGAACAGAC.

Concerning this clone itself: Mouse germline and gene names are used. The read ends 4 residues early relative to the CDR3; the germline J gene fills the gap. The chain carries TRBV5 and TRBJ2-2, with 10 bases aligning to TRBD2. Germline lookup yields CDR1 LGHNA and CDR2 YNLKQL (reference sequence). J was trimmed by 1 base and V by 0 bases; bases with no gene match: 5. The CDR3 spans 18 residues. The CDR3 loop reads CASSQDNWGGKNTGQLYF. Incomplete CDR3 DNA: TGTGCCAGCAGCCAAGACAACTGGGGGGGTAAAAACACCGGG.

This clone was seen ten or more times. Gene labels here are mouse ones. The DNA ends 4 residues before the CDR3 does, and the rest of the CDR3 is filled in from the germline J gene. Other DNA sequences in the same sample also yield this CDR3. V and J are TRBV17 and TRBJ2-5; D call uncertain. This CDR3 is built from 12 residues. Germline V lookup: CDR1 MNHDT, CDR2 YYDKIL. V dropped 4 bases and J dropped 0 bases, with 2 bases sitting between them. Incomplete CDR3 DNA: TGTGCTAGCAGTACAAACCAAGAC. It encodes CASSTNQD. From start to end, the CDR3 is CASSTNQDTQYF.

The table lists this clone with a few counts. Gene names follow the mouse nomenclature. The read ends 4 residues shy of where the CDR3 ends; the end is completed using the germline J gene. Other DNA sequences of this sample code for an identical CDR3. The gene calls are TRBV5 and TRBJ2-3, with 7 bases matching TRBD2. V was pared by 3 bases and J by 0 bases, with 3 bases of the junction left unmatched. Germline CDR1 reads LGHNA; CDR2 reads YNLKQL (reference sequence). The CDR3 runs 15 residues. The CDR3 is CASSQVGGSAETLYF. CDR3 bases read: TGTGCCAGCAGCCAGGTGGGGGGTAGTGCAGAA.

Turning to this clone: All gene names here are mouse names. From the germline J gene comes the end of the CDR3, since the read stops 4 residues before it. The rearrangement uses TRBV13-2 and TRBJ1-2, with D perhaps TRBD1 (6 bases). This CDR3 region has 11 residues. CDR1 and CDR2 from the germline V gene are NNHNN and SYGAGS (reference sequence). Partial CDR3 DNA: TGTGCCAGCGGTGACAGGGGC. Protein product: CASGDRG. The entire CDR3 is CASGDRGDYTF.

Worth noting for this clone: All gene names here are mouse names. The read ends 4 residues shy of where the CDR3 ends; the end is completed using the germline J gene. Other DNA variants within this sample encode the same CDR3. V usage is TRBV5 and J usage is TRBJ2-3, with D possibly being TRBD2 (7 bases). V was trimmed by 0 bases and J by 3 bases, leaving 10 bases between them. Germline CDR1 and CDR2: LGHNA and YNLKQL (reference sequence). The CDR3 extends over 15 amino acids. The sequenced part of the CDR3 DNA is TGTGCCAGCAGCCAAGAAGGGGGGCGGGCAGAA. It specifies CASSQEGGRAE. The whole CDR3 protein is CASSQEGGRAETLYF.

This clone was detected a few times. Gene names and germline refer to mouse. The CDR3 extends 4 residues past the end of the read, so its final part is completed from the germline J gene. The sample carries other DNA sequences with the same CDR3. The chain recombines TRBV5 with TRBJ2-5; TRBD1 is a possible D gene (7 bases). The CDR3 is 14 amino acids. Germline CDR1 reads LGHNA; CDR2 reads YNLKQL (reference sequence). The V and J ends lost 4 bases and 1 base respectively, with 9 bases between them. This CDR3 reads CASSPGGYQDTQYF. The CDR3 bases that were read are TGTGCCAGCAGCCCAGGGGGGTACCAAGAC.

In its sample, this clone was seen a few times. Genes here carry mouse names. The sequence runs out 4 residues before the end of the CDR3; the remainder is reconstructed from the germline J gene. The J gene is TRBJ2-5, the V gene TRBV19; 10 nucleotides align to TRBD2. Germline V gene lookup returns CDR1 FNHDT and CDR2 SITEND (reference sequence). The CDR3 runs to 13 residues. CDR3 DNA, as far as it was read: TGTGCCAGCAAAGGACTGGGGGAAGAC. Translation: CASKGLGED. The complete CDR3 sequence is CASKGLGEDTQYF.

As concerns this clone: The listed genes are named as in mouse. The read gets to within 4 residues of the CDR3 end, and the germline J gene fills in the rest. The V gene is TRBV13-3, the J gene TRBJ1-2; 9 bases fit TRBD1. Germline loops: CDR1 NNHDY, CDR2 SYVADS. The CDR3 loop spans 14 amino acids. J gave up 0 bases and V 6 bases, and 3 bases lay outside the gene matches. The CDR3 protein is CASTDRGANSDYTF. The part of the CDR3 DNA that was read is TGTGCCAGCACCGACAGGGGGGCAAACTCC.

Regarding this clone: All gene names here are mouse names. The CDR3 loop reads CASRGDWGGADTGQLYF. The part of the CDR3 DNA that was read is TGTGCCAGCAGAGGGGACTGGGGGGGCGCAGACACCGGG. The chain joins TRBV13-1 to TRBJ2-2; 14 bases align to TRBD2. Coverage ceases 4 residues before the CDR3 finishes, and the germline J gene fills in the end. The trim removed 5 bases at V and 3 bases at J, leaving 6 bases unmatched. CDR3 length: 17 residues. The germline CDR1 and CDR2 sequences are NSHNY and SYGAGN.